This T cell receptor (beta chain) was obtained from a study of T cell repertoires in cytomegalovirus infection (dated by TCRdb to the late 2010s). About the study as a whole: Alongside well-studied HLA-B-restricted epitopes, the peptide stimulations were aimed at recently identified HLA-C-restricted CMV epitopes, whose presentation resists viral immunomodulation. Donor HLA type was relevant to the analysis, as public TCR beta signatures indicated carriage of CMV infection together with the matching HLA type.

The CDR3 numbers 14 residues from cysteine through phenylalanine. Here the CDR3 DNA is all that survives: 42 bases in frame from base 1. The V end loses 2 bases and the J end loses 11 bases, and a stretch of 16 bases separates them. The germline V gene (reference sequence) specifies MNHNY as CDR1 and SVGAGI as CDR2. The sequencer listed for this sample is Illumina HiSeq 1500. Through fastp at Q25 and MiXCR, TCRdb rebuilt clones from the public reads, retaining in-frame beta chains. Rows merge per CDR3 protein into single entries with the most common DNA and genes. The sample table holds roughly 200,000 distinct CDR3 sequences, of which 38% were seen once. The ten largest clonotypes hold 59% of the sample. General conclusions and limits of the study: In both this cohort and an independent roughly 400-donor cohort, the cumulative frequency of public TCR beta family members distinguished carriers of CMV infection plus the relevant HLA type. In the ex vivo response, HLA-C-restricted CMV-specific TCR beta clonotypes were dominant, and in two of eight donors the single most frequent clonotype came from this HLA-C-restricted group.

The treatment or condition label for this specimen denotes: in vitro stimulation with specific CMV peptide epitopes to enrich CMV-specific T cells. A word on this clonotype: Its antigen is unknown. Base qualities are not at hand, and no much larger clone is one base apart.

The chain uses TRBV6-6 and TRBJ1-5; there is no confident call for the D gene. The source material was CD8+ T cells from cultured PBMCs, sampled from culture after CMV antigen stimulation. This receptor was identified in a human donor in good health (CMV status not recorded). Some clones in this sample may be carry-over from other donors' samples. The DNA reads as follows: TGTGCCAGCAGTTACACCCATCTCCCCGGGGCCCAGCATTTT. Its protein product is CASSYTHLPGAQHF.